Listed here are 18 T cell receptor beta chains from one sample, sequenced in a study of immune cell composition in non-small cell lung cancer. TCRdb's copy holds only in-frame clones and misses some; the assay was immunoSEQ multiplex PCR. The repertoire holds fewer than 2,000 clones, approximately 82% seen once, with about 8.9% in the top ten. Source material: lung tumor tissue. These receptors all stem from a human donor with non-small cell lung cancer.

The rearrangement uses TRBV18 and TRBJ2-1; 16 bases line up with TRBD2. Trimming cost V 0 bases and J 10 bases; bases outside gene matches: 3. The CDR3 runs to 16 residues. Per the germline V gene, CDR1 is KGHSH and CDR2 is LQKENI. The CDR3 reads CASSPPGLAGGEEQFF. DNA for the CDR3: TGTGCCAGCTCACCACCGGGACTAGCGGGAGGGGAAGAGCAGTTCTTC. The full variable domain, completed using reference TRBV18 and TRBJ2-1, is NAGVMQNPRHLVRRRGQEARLRCSPMKGHSHVYWYRQLPEEGLKFMVYLQKENIIDESGMPKERFSAEFPKEGPSILRIQQVVRGDSAAYFCASSPPGLAGGEEQFFGPGTRLTVL.

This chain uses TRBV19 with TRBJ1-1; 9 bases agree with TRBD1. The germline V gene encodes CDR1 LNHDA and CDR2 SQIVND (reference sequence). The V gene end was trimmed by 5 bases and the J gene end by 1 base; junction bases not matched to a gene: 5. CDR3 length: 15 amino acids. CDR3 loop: CASSPPDRGNTEAFF. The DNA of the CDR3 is TGTGCCAGTAGTCCCCCGGACAGGGGGAACACTGAAGCTTTCTTT.

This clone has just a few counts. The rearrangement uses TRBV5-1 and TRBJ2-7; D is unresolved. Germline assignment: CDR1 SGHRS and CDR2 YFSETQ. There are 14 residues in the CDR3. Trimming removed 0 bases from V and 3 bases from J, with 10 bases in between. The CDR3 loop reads CASSLGGSGYEQYF. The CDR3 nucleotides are TGCGCCAGCAGCTTGGGTGGGTCGGGCTACGAGCAGTACTTC.

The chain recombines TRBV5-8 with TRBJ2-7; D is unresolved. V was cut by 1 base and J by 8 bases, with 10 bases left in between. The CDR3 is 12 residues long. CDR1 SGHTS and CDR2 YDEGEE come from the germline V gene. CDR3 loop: CASSLQSFKQYF. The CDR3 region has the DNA TGTGCCAGCAGCTTGCAATCATTCAAGCAGTACTTC.

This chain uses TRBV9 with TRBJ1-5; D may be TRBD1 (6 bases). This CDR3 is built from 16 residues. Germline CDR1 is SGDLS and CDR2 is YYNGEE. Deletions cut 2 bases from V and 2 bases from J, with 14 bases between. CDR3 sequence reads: CASSVVTGCGNQPQHF. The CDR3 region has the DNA TGTGCCAGCAGCGTGGTGACAGGATGTGGCAATCAGCCCCAGCATTTT.

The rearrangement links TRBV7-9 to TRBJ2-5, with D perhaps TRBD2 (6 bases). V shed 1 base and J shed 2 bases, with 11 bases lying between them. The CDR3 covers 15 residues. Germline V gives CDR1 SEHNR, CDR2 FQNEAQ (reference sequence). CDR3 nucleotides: TGTGCCAGCAGCTTAGGGTGGCGGGAACAAGAGACCCAGTACTTC. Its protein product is CASSLGWREQETQYF.

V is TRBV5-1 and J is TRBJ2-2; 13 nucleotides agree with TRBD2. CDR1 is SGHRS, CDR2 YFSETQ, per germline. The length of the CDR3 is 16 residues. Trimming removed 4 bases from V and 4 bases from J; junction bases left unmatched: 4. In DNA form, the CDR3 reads TGCGCCAGCAGCCCACTAGCGGGAGGGGTCACCGGGGAGCTGTTTTTT. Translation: CASSPLAGGVTGELFF.

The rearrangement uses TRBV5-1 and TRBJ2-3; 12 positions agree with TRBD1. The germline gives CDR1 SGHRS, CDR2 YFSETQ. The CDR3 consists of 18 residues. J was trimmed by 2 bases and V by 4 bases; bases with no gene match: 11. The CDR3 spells CASSPGGTGGAFTDTQYF. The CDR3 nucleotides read TGCGCCAGCAGCCCTGGGGGGACAGGGGGCGCATTCACAGATACGCAGTATTTT.

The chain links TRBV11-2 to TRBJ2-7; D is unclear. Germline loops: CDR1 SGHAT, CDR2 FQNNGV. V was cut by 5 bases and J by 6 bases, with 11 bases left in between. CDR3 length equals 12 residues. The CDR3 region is CASSTPTGEQYF. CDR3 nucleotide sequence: TGTGCCAGCAGCACCCCGACGGGCGAGCAGTACTTC.

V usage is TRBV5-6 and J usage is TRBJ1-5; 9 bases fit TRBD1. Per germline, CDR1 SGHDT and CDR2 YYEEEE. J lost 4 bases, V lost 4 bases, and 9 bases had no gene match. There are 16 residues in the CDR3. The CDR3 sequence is CASSTQGQGWNQPQHF. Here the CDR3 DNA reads TGTGCCAGCAGCACTCAAGGACAGGGGTGGAATCAGCCCCAGCATTTT.

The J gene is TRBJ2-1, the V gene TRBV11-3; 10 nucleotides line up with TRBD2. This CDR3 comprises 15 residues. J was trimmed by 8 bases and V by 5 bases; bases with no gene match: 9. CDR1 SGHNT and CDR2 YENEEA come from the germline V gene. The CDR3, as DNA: TGTGCCAGCAGCCCCGCAGCGGGAGGGCCATATGAGCAGTTCTTC. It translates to CASSPAAGGPYEQFF. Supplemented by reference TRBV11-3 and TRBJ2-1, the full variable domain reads EAGVVQSPRYKIIEKKQPVAFWCNPISGHNTLYWYLQNLGQGPELLIRYENEEAVDDSQLPKDRFSAERLKGVDSTLKIQPAELGDSAVYLCASSPAAGGPYEQFFGPGTRLTVL.

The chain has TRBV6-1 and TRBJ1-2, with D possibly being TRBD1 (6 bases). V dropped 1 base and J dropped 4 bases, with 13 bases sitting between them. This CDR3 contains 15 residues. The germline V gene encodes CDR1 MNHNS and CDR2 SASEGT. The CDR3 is CASSEGQGGGYGYTF. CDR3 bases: TGTGCCAGCAGTGAAGGTCAGGGAGGGGGCTATGGCTACACCTTC.

CDR3: CASSPTWTGVSNEQFF. DNA for the CDR3: TGTGCCAGCAGCCCCACCTGGACAGGGGTCTCGAATGAGCAGTTCTTC. The gene calls are TRBV7-2 and TRBJ2-1; TRBD1 agrees at 9 bases. Germline CDR1 and CDR2: SGHTA and FQGNSA. There are 16 residues in the CDR3. V gave up 5 bases and J gave up 7 bases; unmatched junction bases: 12. Full variable domain (missing parts from reference TRBV7-2 and TRBJ2-1): GAGVSQSPSNKVTEKGKDVELRCDPISGHTALYWYRQSLGQGLEFLIYFQGNSAPDKSGLPSDRFSAERTGGSVSTLTIQRTQQEDSAVYLCASSPTWTGVSNEQFFGPGTRLTVL.

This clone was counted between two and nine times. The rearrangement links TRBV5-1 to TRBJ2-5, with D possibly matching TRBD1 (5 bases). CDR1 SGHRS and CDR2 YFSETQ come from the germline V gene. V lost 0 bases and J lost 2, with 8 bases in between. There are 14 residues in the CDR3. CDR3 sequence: CASSLGQQQETQYF. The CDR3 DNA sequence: TGCGCCAGCAGCTTGGGACAGCAACAAGAGACCCAGTACTTC.

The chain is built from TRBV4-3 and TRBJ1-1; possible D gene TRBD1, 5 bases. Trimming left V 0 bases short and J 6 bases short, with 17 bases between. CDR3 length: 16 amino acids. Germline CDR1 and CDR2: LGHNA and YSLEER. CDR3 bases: TGCGCCAGCAGCCAAGATCAGTTGCAGGGTTGGGCTGAAGCTTTCTTT. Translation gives CASSQDQLQGWAEAFF.

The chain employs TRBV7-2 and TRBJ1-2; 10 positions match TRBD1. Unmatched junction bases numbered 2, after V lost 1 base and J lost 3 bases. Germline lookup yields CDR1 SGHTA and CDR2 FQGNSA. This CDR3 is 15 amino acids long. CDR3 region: CASSLGGTGDYGYTF. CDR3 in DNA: TGTGCCAGCAGCTTAGGCGGGACAGGGGACTATGGCTACACCTTC. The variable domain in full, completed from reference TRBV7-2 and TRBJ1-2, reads GAGVSQSPSNKVTEKGKDVELRCDPISGHTALYWYRQSLGQGLEFLIYFQGNSAPDKSGLPSDRFSAERTGGSVSTLTIQRTQQEDSAVYLCASSLGGTGDYGYTFGSGTRLTVV.

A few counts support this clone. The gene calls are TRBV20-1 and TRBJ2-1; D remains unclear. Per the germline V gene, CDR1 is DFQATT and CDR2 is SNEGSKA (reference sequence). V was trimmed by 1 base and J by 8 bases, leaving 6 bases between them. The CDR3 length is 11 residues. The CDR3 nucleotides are TGCAGTGCTAGAGGGCTGGATGAGCAGTTCTTC. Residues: CSARGLDEQFF.

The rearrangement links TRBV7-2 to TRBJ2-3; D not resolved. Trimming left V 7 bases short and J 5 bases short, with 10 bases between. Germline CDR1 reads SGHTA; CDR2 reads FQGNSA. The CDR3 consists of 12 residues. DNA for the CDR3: TGTGCCAGCACCCAAGCCGGAGATACGCAGTATTTT. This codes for CASTQAGDTQYF.